These T cell receptor beta chains were read from a single sample in a study of shared clonotypes between healthy human individuals. The method was immunoSEQ multiplex PCR; TCRdb's version includes in-frame clones alone and lacks a portion of them. The sample includes roughly 1 million clones, about 80% of them seen just once. The specimen sequenced was memory CD4+ T cells from PBMCs. The source is a man between 18 and 29 years old in good health. Some clones in this sample may be carry-over from other donors' samples. The CDR3 runs from the conserved cysteine through the conserved F or W. The order of the fields is V gene, J gene, clone size, D gene, CDR3 DNA, CDR3 protein. A D gene is named only where the DNA matches it firmly. Expanded clones get a size class; other rows say once, few or many, or leave the size out.

>TRBV4-1|TRBJ1-3|.|.
TGCGCCAGCAGCCAAGGGCCGGGGGGCCTCGGAAACACCATATATTTT
CASSQGPGGLGNTIYF
>TRBV7-9|TRBJ1-2|.|TRBD1
TGTGCCAGCAGCACTAGCTGGGACAGAAAGACCTTC
CASSTSWDRKTF
>TRBV30|TRBJ2-2|.|TRBD2
TGTGCCTGGACTAGCGGGACATACACCGGGGAGCTGTTTTTT
CAWTSGTYTGELFF
>TRBV15|TRBJ2-3|.|.
TGTGCCACCAGCAGAGACGGGGGCAACACAGATACGCAGTATTTT
CATSRDGGNTDTQYF
>TRBV28|TRBJ1-2|.|TRBD1
TGTGCCAGCAGAAGGACAGGGGGCGCCGATGGCTACACCTTC
CASRRTGGADGYTF
>TRBV6-5|TRBJ2-7|.|TRBD1
TGTGCCACTCTACGACAGGGGGCGTTCGAGCAGTACTTC
CATLRQGAFEQYF
>TRBV5-1|TRBJ1-4|.|.
TGCGCCAGCAGCTTGGTGGGGGGCACTAATGAAAAACTGTTTTTT
CASSLVGGTNEKLFF
>TRBV6-6|TRBJ1-5|few|TRBD1
TGTGCCAGCAGTTACCGTGGGACAGGGGGGGGTCAGCCCCAGCATTTT
CASSYRGTGGGQPQHF
>TRBV9|TRBJ2-5|few|TRBD2
TGTGCCAGCAGCGTAGGGTCTCTAGCGGGAGGGTACCAAGAGACCCAGTACTTC
CASSVGSLAGGYQETQYF
>TRBV20-1|TRBJ2-1|.|.
TGCAGTGCTAGTTCGCGCCATGAGCAGTTCTTC
CSASSRHEQFF
>TRBV10-2|TRBJ1-5|few|.
TGCGCCAGCAGTGGACCTAATAGCAATCAGCCCCAGCATTTT
CASSGPNSNQPQHF
>TRBV11-2|TRBJ1-1|.|.
TGTGCCAGCAGCTTAGCGGGGTTGACTGAAGCTTTCTTT
CASSLAGLTEAFF
>TRBV14|TRBJ2-1|once|.
TGTGCTTCGGGACACCATGAGCAGTTCTTC
CASGHHEQFF
>TRBV28|TRBJ2-1|.|.
TGTGCCAGCTTCTGGGGGATTGGGCCGTCCTACAATGAGCAGTTCTTC
CASFWGIGPSYNEQFF
>TRBV5-1|TRBJ1-3|.|.
TGCGCCAGCAGCTTGGCGGTGGGGCTCTCTGGAAACACCATATATTTT
CASSLAVGLSGNTIYF
>TRBV7-9|TRBJ2-5|.|.
TGTGCCAGCAGCTTTTATGAGGCCCAGTACTTC
CASSFYEAQYF
>TRBV2|TRBJ2-7|.|TRBD2
TGTGCCAGCAGTGGGCCTGGCGGGAGCCCCTACGAGCAGTACTTC
CASSGPGGSPYEQYF
>TRBV6-5|TRBJ1-2|.|.
TGTGCCAGCAGTTACTCAGGGTCGGACAACTATGGCTACACCTTC
CASSYSGSDNYGYTF
>TRBV5-6|TRBJ2-5|.|.
TGTGCCAGCAGCTTAGTCCCATATCGCCAAGAGACCCAGTACTTC
CASSLVPYRQETQYF
>TRBV9|TRBJ2-3|.|.
TGTGCCAGCAGCGTAGAGGCCACAGATACGCAGTATTTT
CASSVEATDTQYF
>TRBV9|TRBJ2-3|.|.
TGTGCCAGCAGCGCGGGATTCACAGATACGCAGTATTTT
CASSAGFTDTQYF
>TRBV7-3|TRBJ1-1|.|.
TGTGCCAGCAGCTCGACGGTGAACACTGAAGCTTTCTTT
CASSSTVNTEAFF
>TRBV28|TRBJ2-7|.|TRBD2
TGTGCCAGCACTCCTTTTAGTAGCGGGACCTCCTACGAGCAGTACTTC
CASTPFSSGTSYEQYF
>TRBV5-1|TRBJ2-7|.|TRBD2
TGCGCCAGCAGCTCCGGGACTAGCGGATACGAGCAGTACTTC
CASSSGTSGYEQYF
>TRBV28|TRBJ2-5|.|TRBD1
TGTGCCAGCAGTCCTGTAGGGGGCAGGGAGACCCAGTACTTC
CASSPVGGRETQYF
>TRBV2|TRBJ1-1|.|.
TGTGCCAGCAGGGACCCAGTTACCGGAATGAACACTGAAGCTTTCTTT
CASRDPVTGMNTEAFF
>TRBV29-1|TRBJ2-4|few|.
TGCAGCGTCGGAGGGGATCTAGCCAAAAACATTCAGTACTTC
CSVGGDLAKNIQYF
>TRBV11-2|TRBJ1-1|.|.
TGTGCCAGCAGCCCTGCACCCCCCCAGAACACTGAAGCTTTCTTT
CASSPAPPQNTEAFF
>TRBV4-1|TRBJ2-3|.|TRBD2
TGCGCCAGCAGTCAGCGGGAGGCAGATACGCAGTATTTT
CASSQREADTQYF
>TRBV25-1|TRBJ1-1|.|TRBD1
TGTGCCAGCAGTGAATCCGATTACCGGGACAGGGGCACTGAAGCTTTCTTT
CASSESDYRDRGTEAFF
>TRBV29-1|TRBJ1-4|once|.
TGCAGCGTTCTCGGGGGTAATGAAAAACTGTTTTTT
CSVLGGNEKLFF
>TRBV4-3|TRBJ2-1|.|.
TGCGCCAGCAGCCCCTTACTAGCCCTGTCCTACAATGAGCAGTTCTTC
CASSPLLALSYNEQFF
>TRBV7-9|TRBJ2-1|.|.
TGTGCCAGCAGCTTAGTAGCAGGGGAGCAGTTCTTC
CASSLVAGEQFF
>TRBV28|TRBJ2-7|.|TRBD2
TGTGCCAGCAGTGTGACTAGCGGGAGGGCCTACGAGCAGTACTTC
CASSVTSGRAYEQYF
>TRBV7-8|TRBJ2-5|.|.
TGTGCCAGCAGCTTGGCCCGGACCCTCCCCAAGACCCAGTACTTC
CASSLARTLPKTQYF
>TRBV28|TRBJ1-2|.|TRBD1
TGTGCCAGCACCACCCCAGGGGGCGCGGGCGGCTACACCTTC
CASTTPGGAGGYTF
>TRBV5-1|TRBJ2-2|.|.
TGCGCCACCACCGGGCAGCCGAACACCGGGGAGCTGTTTTTT
CATTGQPNTGELFF
>TRBV6-4|TRBJ1-2|.|TRBD1
TGTGCCAGCAGGCCAGATCAGGGGGCATATGGCTACACCTTC
CASRPDQGAYGYTF
>TRBV28|TRBJ2-1|.|TRBD1
TGTGCCAGCAGTCGCCTGACAGGGTCTGGAAATGAGCAGTTCTTC
CASSRLTGSGNEQFF
>TRBV14|TRBJ1-1|.|.
TGTGCCAGCAGCCACCTACGCGGAGGGTTCGGCACTGAAGCTTTCTTT
CASSHLRGGFGTEAFF
>TRBV7-2|TRBJ2-7|.|TRBD2
TGTGCCAGCAGCTTAGGGTGGCGGGGGAACTACGAGCAGTACTTC
CASSLGWRGNYEQYF
>TRBV7-2|TRBJ2-7|.|.
TGTGCCAGCAGCTTACCGGGACGGGGGAGCTCCTACGAGCAGTACTTC
CASSLPGRGSSYEQYF
>TRBV9|TRBJ1-2|.|TRBD1
TGTGCCAGCAGCTTCACAGGGGGGAACTATGGCTACACCTTC
CASSFTGGNYGYTF
>TRBV28|TRBJ2-7|.|.
TGTGCCAGCAGTTCCGGGACAACCCGTCGGGAGCAGTACTTC
CASSSGTTRREQYF
>TRBV9|TRBJ1-3|once|.
TGTGCCAGCAGCGTAGACAGTCGCTCTGGAAACACCATATATTTT
CASSVDSRSGNTIYF
>TRBV28|TRBJ1-2|.|.
TGTGCCAGCAAAACCCTGGTCTATGGCTACACCTTC
CASKTLVYGYTF
>TRBV18|TRBJ2-1|.|TRBD1
TGTGCCAGCTCACCACAGGGGGCAGGGTCCTACAATGAGCAGTTCTTC
CASSPQGAGSYNEQFF
>TRBV5-1|TRBJ2-2|.|.
TGCGCCAGCAGTCCGGGACTCCTAAACACCGGGGAGCTGTTTTTT
CASSPGLLNTGELFF
>TRBV10-3|TRBJ1-5|.|TRBD1
TGTGCCATCAGTACGGGGACAGTGAATCAGCCCCAGCATTTT
CAISTGTVNQPQHF
>TRBV5-1|TRBJ2-5|.|.
TGCGCCAGCAGCTTGGCCGACCCTAAAGAGACCCAGTACTTC
CASSLADPKETQYF
>TRBV30|TRBJ1-3|.|.
TGTGCCTGGGCGACAGGCCGCTCTGGAAACACCATATATTTT
CAWATGRSGNTIYF
>TRBV4-1|TRBJ1-1|.|TRBD1
TGCGCCAGCAGCCAAGAGGCTCGGGGACAGTTCATGAACACTGAAGCTTTCTTT
CASSQEARGQFMNTEAFF